This record concerns one T cell receptor (beta chain) sequence. This sample was included in a study of cytomegalovirus exposure and HLA in healthy donors. Use of 60 Vbeta and 13 Jbeta primers characterized the PCR. Method: immunoSEQ multiplex PCR; TCRdb's copy keeps in-frame clones and lacks some. Among approximately 96,000 clones listed, approximately 74% were seen once. The CDR3 sequence is 15 residues long. Germline V gene data show CDR1 as SGHAT and CDR2 as FQNNGV. J lost 1 base, V lost 5 bases, and 3 bases had no gene match. This receptor was taken from a male donor in good health and CMV-seronegative. Input material: PBMCs. The chain joins TRBV11-2 to TRBJ2-7, with 12 bases identical to TRBD2. The CDR3 region has the DNA TGTGCCAGCAGCCTCGGGACTAGCGGGTCCTACGAGCAGTACTTC. Protein product: CASSLGTSGSYEQYF.